This entry features one T cell receptor beta chain sequence. Its antigen is as yet unknown. Germline V gene sequence: CDR1 GTSNPN, CDR2 SVGIG (reference sequence). The CDR3 contains 13 residues. V was shortened by 2 bases and J by 5 bases, with 12 bases between the two germline ends. This sample was included in a study of cytomegalovirus exposure and HLA in healthy donors. On the study more broadly: An earlier analysis identified approximately 110 million unique TCR beta sequences in 150 million to 200 million T cells. Points from the study as a whole: There was a cluster of highly shared sequence variants that was likely a sequencing artifact. A prior analysis recorded that most TCR beta V segments were productive about 87% or about 30% of the time. Association of a missense DCLRE1C variant with TCR beta V- and J-gene trimming was reported in a later analysis.

The PCR contained 60 Vbeta and 13 Jbeta primers. Assay used: immunoSEQ multiplex PCR; TCRdb lists only in-frame clones, some missing. The table includes 100,000 to 150,000 clones, around 80% detected once. This receptor was taken from a female donor in good health and CMV-seronegative. The V call is TRBV30, the J call TRBJ1-2, with D perhaps TRBD1 (5 bases). Sequencing was done on a sample of PBMCs. The CDR3 spells CAWSPGLIYGYTF. The DNA of the CDR3 is TGTGCCTGGAGTCCGGGACTTATATATGGCTACACCTTC.